This TCR beta chain was identified in a study of T cell clonality in common variable immunodeficiency. Whole-study results and caveats: TCRbeta clonality was increased in CVID versus healthy controls.

The CDR3 consists of 14 residues. CDR1 and CDR2 (germline): SNHLY, FYNNEI. The V gene lost 7 bases and the J gene lost 2 bases, with 15 bases spanning the gap. Caucasian heritage predominated among both patients and controls. Libraries were prepared by immunoSEQ multiplex PCR; TCRdb keeps only in-frame clonotypes and omits some of them. Altogether tens of thousands of clones were found in the sample, and no singletons occur. In its sample, this clone was seen many times. Its specificity is not known. The CDR3 extends 3 residues past the end of the read, so its final part is completed from the germline J gene.

The chain recombines TRBV2 with TRBJ2-7; D ambiguous. This receptor was obtained from a person between 18 and 70 years old in good health. Input material: peripheral blood mononuclear cells. The sequenced part of the CDR3 DNA is TGTGCCAGCATCACGGTTGCAAATACCTACGAG. Translated, it gives CASITVANTYE. The whole CDR3 reads CASITVANTYEQYF.